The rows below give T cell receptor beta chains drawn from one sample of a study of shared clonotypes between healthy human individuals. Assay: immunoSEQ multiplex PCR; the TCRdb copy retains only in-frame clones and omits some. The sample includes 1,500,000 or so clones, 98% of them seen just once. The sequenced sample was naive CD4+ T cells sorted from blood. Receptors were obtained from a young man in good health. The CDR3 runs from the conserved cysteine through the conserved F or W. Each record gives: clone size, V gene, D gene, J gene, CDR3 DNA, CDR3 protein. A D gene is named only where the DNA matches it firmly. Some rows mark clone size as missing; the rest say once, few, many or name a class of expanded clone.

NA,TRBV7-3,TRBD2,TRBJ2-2,TGTGCCAGCAGCCCCCTAAGTACTAGCGGGAGGGTGAACACCGGGGAGCTGTTTTTT,CASSPLSTSGRVNTGELFF
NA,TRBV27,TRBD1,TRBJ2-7,TGTGCCAGCAGTTTACTCAAGTCCGGGACAGCTACCTACGAGCAGTACTTC,CASSLLKSGTATYEQYF
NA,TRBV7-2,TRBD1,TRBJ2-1,TGTGCCAGCAGCCACCCCGGGACAGGGGTAAACAATGAGCAGTTCTTC,CASSHPGTGVNNEQFF
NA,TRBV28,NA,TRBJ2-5,TGTGCCAGCAGCCAAAAGATCAGCCCAGCGCTAGAGACCCAGTACTTC,CASSQKISPALETQYF
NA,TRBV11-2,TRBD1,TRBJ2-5,TGTGCCAGCAGCTTCTCTCGACAGGGTGGAAAAGAGACCCAGTACTTC,CASSFSRQGGKETQYF
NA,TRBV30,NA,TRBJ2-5,TGTGCCCTGAGACCTGGCCCCAGAGACGGGACCCAGTACTTC,CALRPGPRDGTQYF
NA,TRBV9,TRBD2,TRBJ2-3,TGTGCCAGCAGCGTAGCTATATCGACTAGCGGGAACCAGGCAGATACGCAGTATTTT,CASSVAISTSGNQADTQYF
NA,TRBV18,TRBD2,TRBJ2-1,TGTGCCAGCTCACCGGGGCGGGAGTTCTTTTGGTTCTTC,CASSPGREFFWFF
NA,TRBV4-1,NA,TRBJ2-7,TGCGCCAGCAGCCAAGACGGCGGCTACGAGCAGTACTTC,CASSQDGGYEQYF
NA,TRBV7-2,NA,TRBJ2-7,TGTGCCAGCAGCTTACCAGGGGCGGACCACGAGCAGTACTTC,CASSLPGADHEQYF
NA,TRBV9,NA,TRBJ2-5,TGTGCCAGCAGCGTAGATGGACACCGACAAGAGACCCAGTACTTC,CASSVDGHRQETQYF
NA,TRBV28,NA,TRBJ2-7,TGTGCCAGCAGTCCCGGACGGTACTACGAGCAGTACTTC,CASSPGRYYEQYF
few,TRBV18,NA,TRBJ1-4,TGTGCCAGCTCACTGGGCCGTAATGAAAAACTGTTTTTT,CASSLGRNEKLFF
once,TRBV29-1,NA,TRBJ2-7,TGCAGCGTTGCCCCCGGAAACTACGAGCAGTACTTC,CSVAPGNYEQYF
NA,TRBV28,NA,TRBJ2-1,TGTGCCAGCCGGGGCAATGAGCAGTTCTTC,CASRGNEQFF
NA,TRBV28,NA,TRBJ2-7,TGTGCCAGCAGTTCCGGACCCCTCTACGAGCAGTACTTC,CASSSGPLYEQYF
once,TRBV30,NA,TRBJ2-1,TGTGCCTGGAGTACGGGGACCTACAATGAGCAGTTCTTC,CAWSTGTYNEQFF
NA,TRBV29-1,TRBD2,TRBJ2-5,TGCAGCGTTCGGGGCGGGAGTGAGACCCAGTACTTC,CSVRGGSETQYF
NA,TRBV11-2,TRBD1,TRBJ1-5,TGTGCCAGCAGCTTAGATCGGACAGGGTTTCAGCCCCAGCATTTT,CASSLDRTGFQPQHF
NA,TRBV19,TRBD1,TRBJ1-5,TGTGCCAGTAGTCTCCGGGACAGGGGGCCTCAGCCCCAGCATTTT,CASSLRDRGPQPQHF
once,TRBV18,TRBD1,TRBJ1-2,TGTGCCAGCTCACCCACGACAGGGACCACCGTCCTCTTC,CASSPTTGTTVLF
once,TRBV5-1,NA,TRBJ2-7,TGCGCCAGCAGCTTGATGGGGAGTTCGGTCCACGAGCAGTACTTC,CASSLMGSSVHEQYF
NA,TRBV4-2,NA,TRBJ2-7,TGTGCCAGCAGCCAAGATCCGAGGGTGCGCACCTACGAGCAGTACTTC,CASSQDPRVRTYEQYF
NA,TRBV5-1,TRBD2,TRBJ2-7,TGCGCCAGCAGCTTACTAGCGGGAGGGATCTACGAGCAGTACTTC,CASSLLAGGIYEQYF
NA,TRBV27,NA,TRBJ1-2,TGTGCCACCAAAGAGGGTTTTTTAGGGTATGGCTACACCTTC,CATKEGFLGYGYTF
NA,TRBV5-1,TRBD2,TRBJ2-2,TGCGCCAGCAGCCCGGCGGTGGTTAGCGGGATCACCGGGGAGCTGTTTTTT,CASSPAVVSGITGELFF
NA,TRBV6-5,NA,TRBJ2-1,TGTGCCAGCAGTTACGGCGGCGGTGTTTACAATGAGCAGTTCTTC,CASSYGGGVYNEQFF
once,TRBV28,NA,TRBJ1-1,TGTGCCAGCAGTGGATCAATGAACACTGAAGCTTTCTTT,CASSGSMNTEAFF
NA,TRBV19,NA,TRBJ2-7,TGTGCCAGCACCCCCGGGCGGAAGGCGCCGCCCTACGAGCAGTACTTC,CASTPGRKAPPYEQYF
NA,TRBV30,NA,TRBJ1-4,TGTGCCTGGAGTGCCCAGACTTATTCTAGTGAAAAACTGTTTTTT,CAWSAQTYSSEKLFF
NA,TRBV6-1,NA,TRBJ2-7,TGTGCCAGCACCGCGGGCTCCTACGAGCAGTACTTC,CASTAGSYEQYF
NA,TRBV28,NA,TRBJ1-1,TGTGCCAGCAGTTTATGGGCAGCCAGGAACACTGAAGCTTTCTTT,CASSLWAARNTEAFF
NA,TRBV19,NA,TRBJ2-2,TGTGCCAGTAGTATGGACCATTGGATAACCGGGGAGCTGTTTTTT,CASSMDHWITGELFF
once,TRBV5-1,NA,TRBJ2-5,TGCGCCAGCAGCTTGATGGGGGGGCTTTACCAAGAGACCCAGTACTTC,CASSLMGGLYQETQYF
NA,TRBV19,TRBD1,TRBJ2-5,TGTGCCAGTGCTGTGGACAGGGGGCTAAGAGAGACCCAGTACTTC,CASAVDRGLRETQYF
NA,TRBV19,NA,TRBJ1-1,TGTGCCAGTAGTATAGTTATGAACACTGAAGCTTTCTTT,CASSIVMNTEAFF
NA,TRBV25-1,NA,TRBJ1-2,TGTGCCAGCAGTGAGAGCTATGGCTACACCTTC,CASSESYGYTF
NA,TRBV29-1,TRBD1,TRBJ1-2,TGCAGCGTCGGGACAGGGTTTTCTATTGGCTATGGCTACACCTTC,CSVGTGFSIGYGYTF
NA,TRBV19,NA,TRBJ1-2,TGTGCCAGTAGTGAGAGGACAGCTTCAGTGTATGGCTACACCTTC,CASSERTASVYGYTF
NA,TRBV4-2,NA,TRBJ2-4,TGTGCCAGCAGCCGTATGGGTGAAGACATTCAGTACTTC,CASSRMGEDIQYF
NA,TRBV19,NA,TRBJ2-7,TGTGCCAGTAGTATCGGCCACACGAGCTACGAGCAGTACTTC,CASSIGHTSYEQYF
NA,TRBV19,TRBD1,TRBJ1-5,TGTGCCAGTTCTGGGACAGGGAACCAGCCCCAGCATTTT,CASSGTGNQPQHF
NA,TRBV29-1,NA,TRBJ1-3,TGCAGCTACCGGAGGGGGTCATCTGGAAACACCATATATTTT,CSYRRGSSGNTIYF
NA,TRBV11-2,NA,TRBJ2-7,TGTGCCAGCAGGCGCCTCAACAGATTAGACTCCTACGAGCAGTACTTC,CASRRLNRLDSYEQYF
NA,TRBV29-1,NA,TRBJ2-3,TGCAGCGTTGATTACACAGATACGCAGTATTTT,CSVDYTDTQYF
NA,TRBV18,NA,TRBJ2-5,TGTGCCAGCTCACCTAGCTTGGGCCTCTCGATAGAGACCCAGTACTTC,CASSPSLGLSIETQYF
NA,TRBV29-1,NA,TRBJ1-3,TGCAGCGTTGAAGATCCGGGCAGGGCTGGAAACACCATATATTTT,CSVEDPGRAGNTIYF
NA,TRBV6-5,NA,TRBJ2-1,TGTGCCAGCACTGGGAGCAAGATCAACAATGAGCAGTTCTTC,CASTGSKINNEQFF
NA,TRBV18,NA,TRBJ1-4,TGTGCCAGCTCACCTGCCGGGGGTGAGGAAAAACTGTTTTTT,CASSPAGGEEKLFF
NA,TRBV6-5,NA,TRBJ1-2,TGTGCCAGCAGTAACTACAGGTCCCAGGGTGGCTACACCTTC,CASSNYRSQGGYTF
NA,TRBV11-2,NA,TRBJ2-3,TGTGCCAGCAGCTTAGATATCACTAGTGGGGATACGCAGTATTTT,CASSLDITSGDTQYF
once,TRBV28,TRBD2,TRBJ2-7,TGTGCCAGCAGTTTATGGGACAGGCTCCTAGCGGGAGATGACTACGAGCAGTACTTC,CASSLWDRLLAGDDYEQYF
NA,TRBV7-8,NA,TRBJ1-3,TGTGCCAGCAGCTTAGCGCTAGCAGGGACAGGAAACACCATATATTTT,CASSLALAGTGNTIYF
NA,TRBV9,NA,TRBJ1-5,TGTGCCAGCAGTCTGGACAGCCGGAATCAGCCCCAGCATTTT,CASSLDSRNQPQHF